The present T cell receptor beta chain was sequenced within a study of glioma-infiltrating T cells after dendritic cell vaccination. Across the whole study: Monocyte-derived dendritic cells, cultured six to seven days with IL-4 and GM-CSF, were pulsed with autologous tumor lysate. Findings of the study overall: Only a small number of patients had complete blood and tumor samples.

CDR1 and CDR2 from the germline V gene are KGHSH and LQKENI. The CDR3 sequence is 12 residues long. Trimming removed 2 bases at V and 5 bases at J, with 5 bases between. The PCR used 60 V beta and 13 J beta primers. Measured with immunoSEQ multiplex PCR; TCRdb has only the in-frame clones, and not every one. The sample has tens of thousands of clones; around four fifths are singletons. With respect to this clone: The target antigen is unknown. This specimen includes other DNA sequences encoding the same CDR3.

The TCR originated in a human donor with glioblastoma. The sequencing used blood, collected before dendritic cell vaccination. This rearrangement joins TRBV18 to TRBJ2-3; D possibly corresponds to TRBD2 (5 bases). CDR3 in amino acids: CASSPGGDTQYF. The CDR3 DNA follows: TGTGCCAGCTCACCAGGAGGAGATACGCAGTATTTT.